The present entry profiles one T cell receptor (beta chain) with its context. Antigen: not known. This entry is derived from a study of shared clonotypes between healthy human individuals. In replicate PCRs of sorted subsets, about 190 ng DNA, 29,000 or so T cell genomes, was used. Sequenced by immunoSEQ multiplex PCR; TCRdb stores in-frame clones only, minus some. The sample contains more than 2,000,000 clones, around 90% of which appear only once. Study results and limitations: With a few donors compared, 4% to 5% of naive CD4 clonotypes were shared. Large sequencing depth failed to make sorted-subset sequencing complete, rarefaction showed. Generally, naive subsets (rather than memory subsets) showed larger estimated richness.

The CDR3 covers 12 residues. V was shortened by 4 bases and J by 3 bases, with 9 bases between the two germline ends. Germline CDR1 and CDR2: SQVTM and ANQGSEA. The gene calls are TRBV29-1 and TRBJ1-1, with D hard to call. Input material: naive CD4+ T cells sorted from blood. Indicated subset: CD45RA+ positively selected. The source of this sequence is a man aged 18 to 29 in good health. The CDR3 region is CSVAESYTEAFF. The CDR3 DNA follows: TGCAGCGTTGCGGAGTCATACACTGAAGCTTTCTTT.